This T cell receptor (beta chain) was sequenced in a study of technical replicates of blood from a few donors. The CDR3 runs 15 residues. Germline assignment: CDR1 MNHNY and CDR2 SVGAGI (reference sequence). Trimming left V 2 bases short and J 0 bases short, with 9 bases between. Only in-frame clones appear in the TCRdb table, and some are missing; sequencing was by immunoSEQ multiplex PCR. The sample gives 70,000 to 95,000 clones, 85% to 95% of which show up once; 0.2% to 0.3% is in the top ten. This chain uses TRBV6-6 with TRBJ2-3; possible D gene TRBD1, 6 bases. Sequenced input: T cells isolated from PBMCs. This receptor was obtained from a human donor in good health. CDR3 bases: TGTGCCAGCAGTTACGGGGGCCTTAGCACAGATACGCAGTATTTT. Protein: CASSYGGLSTDTQYF.